The text below deals with one T cell receptor beta chain. Its cognate antigen is unknown. This sample was taken from a study of T cell repertoires in cytomegalovirus infection. The CDR3 covers 11 residues. Germline-derived CDR1 and CDR2 are ENHRY and SYGVKD. Trimming took 8 bases from V and 8 from J, leaving 10 bases between them. Via MiXCR, TCRdb re-called the reads, giving one row per CDR3 protein. Among around 710,000 distinct CDR3 sequences, roughly 28% were seen once, and the ten largest hold 13%. The chain joins TRBV10-3 to TRBJ1-3, with D possibly matching TRBD1 (5 bases). The sample here was cultured CD8+ T cells from PBMCs, taken from culture after CMV antigen stimulation. The TCR sequence derives from a human donor in good health (CMV status not recorded). Some clones in this sample may be carry-over from other donors' samples. As DNA, the CDR3 is TGTGCCATCGGGGGAGCGGACACCATATATTTT. Translating gives CAIGGADTIYF.